Each of the 21 T cell receptor beta chains below was sequenced from the same sample in a study of shared clonotypes between healthy human individuals. Produced via immunoSEQ multiplex PCR; TCRdb's table is partial and in-frame only. This table holds about 2.4 million clones, around 90% found once. Sequenced: naive CD4+ T cells sorted from blood. Subset indicated: CD45RA+ positively selected. These receptors were taken from a man aged 18 to 35 in good health.

The chain has TRBV25-1 and TRBJ2-3; tentative D call: TRBD2 (7 bases). The CDR3 sequence is 16 residues long. V lost 5 bases, J lost 4 bases, and 19 bases lay in between. Germline V lookup: CDR1 MGHDK, CDR2 SYGVNS. CDR3: CASSPPYRGAPDTQYF. The CDR3, as DNA: TGTGCCAGCAGTCCCCCCTACCGGGGGGCCCCAGATACGCAGTATTTT.

This clone occurred a few times. The genes are TRBV7-9 and TRBJ1-2; no definite D call. The CDR3 is 11 residues long. V shed 5 bases and J shed 9 bases, with 10 bases lying between them. CDR1 SEHNR and CDR2 FQNEAQ come from the germline V gene (reference sequence). DNA of the CDR3: TGTGCCAGCAGCCCGGACGGTAGCTACACCTTC. Amino acids: CASSPDGSYTF.

The chain links TRBV10-3 to TRBJ2-7, with 10 bases that match TRBD1. Germline CDR1 ENHRY, CDR2 SYGVKD. The CDR3 is 14 amino acids. With V trimmed by 4 bases and J by 5 bases, 5 bases remained unmatched. In nucleotides, the CDR3 is TGTGCCATCAGTGGGGGGGACAGGGGCCACGAGCAGTACTTC. This translates into CAISGGDRGHEQYF.

The chain links TRBV9 to TRBJ2-3; D is undetermined. V was cut by 0 bases and J by 6 bases, with 8 bases left in between. Germline CDR1 reads SGDLS; CDR2 reads YYNGEE. CDR3 length equals 13 residues. CDR3 bases: TGTGCCAGCAGCGTAGATTCGAGCGATACGCAGTATTTT. Translated: CASSVDSSDTQYF.

About this clone itself: The identical CDR3 is also encoded by other nucleotide sequences in the sample. The rearrangement joins TRBV18 to TRBJ2-7, with 8 bases identical to TRBD1. Germline V gene lookup returns CDR1 KGHSH and CDR2 LQKENI. The CDR3 is 15 amino acids. The J segment lost 2 bases and the V segment lost 1 base, leaving 4 bases of the junction unmatched. CDR3: CASSPRGQGTYEQYF. For the CDR3, the DNA is TGTGCCAGCTCACCACGAGGACAGGGAACCTACGAGCAGTACTTC.

This sequence joins TRBV10-1 and TRBJ2-4, with D possibly being TRBD1 (6 bases). This CDR3 has 14 residues. Trimming took off 3 bases at V and 2 bases at J, with 8 bases between the two ends. Germline CDR1 WNHNN, CDR2 SYGVQD (reference sequence). For the CDR3, the DNA is TGCGCCAGCAGTGAAGGGGGTCCCAAAAACATTCAGTACTTC. Translation gives CASSEGGPKNIQYF.

The genes are TRBV5-4 and TRBJ2-3, with 8 nucleotides matching TRBD2. The CDR3 consists of 14 residues. V lost 7 bases, J lost 0 bases, and 4 bases stayed unmatched. Per the germline V gene, CDR1 is SGHNT and CDR2 is YYREEE (reference sequence). The CDR3: CASGRGGSTDTQYF. The CDR3 DNA sequence: TGTGCCAGCGGACGGGGGGGCAGCACAGATACGCAGTATTTT.

The V call is TRBV5-1, the J call TRBJ1-4; 7 bases align to TRBD1. In germline, CDR1 is SGHRS, CDR2 YFSETQ. This CDR3 is 15 amino acids long. Trimming removed 0 bases from V and 7 bases from J; junction bases left unmatched: 6. The CDR3 nucleotides are TGCGCCAGCAGCTTGGGCCGAGCAGGGGGTGAAAAACTGTTTTTT. It codes for CASSLGRAGGEKLFF.

J is TRBJ1-1 and V is TRBV18; possibly TRBD1 for D (5 bases). The germline CDR1 and CDR2 sequences are KGHSH and LQKENI. The CDR3 is 13 residues long. V was pared by 2 bases and J by 3 bases, with 7 bases between. In nucleotides, the CDR3 is TGTGCCAGCTCACCATCAGGGTACACTGAAGCTTTCTTT. This gives the protein CASSPSGYTEAFF. Using reference TRBV18 and TRBJ1-1 for the parts outside the CDR3, the full variable domain is NAGVMQNPRHLVRRRGQEARLRCSPMKGHSHVYWYRQLPEEGLKFMVYLQKENIIDESGMPKERFSAEFPKEGPSILRIQQVVRGDSAAYFCASSPSGYTEAFFGQGTRLTVV.

The V and J genes are TRBV6-4 and TRBJ2-2; D is ambiguous. This CDR3 is built from 14 residues. Germline CDR1 MRHNA, CDR2 SNTAGT. V was clipped by 5 bases and J by 0 bases, with 7 bases between them. The CDR3 region is CASSLRANTGELFF. In DNA, the CDR3 is TGTGCCAGCAGTCTACGGGCGAACACCGGGGAGCTGTTTTTT.

The chain is built from TRBV7-9 and TRBJ2-7; D not resolved. This CDR3 has 13 amino acids. Trimming stripped 4 bases from V and 1 base from J, with 8 bases between. Germline V gives CDR1 SEHNR, CDR2 FQNEAQ (reference sequence). The CDR3 DNA is TGTGCCAGCAGCTCCTCTGAGTCCTACGAGCAGTACTTC. The encoded protein is CASSSSESYEQYF.

This clone occurred a few times. The rearrangement links TRBV28 to TRBJ1-5, with D perhaps TRBD1 (6 bases). Per the germline V gene, CDR1 is MDHEN and CDR2 is SYDVKM. This CDR3 region has 15 residues. V lost 7 bases and J 3 bases, leaving 16 bases between the germline ends. The CDR3 loop reads CASTIGGGNNQPQHF. The CDR3 DNA is TGTGCCAGCACCATCGGAGGGGGTAACAATCAGCCCCAGCATTTT.

The chain has TRBV10-1 and TRBJ2-5; 10 bases match TRBD2. Germline-derived CDR1 and CDR2 are WNHNN and SYGVQD (reference sequence). The CDR3 sequence is 16 residues long. V dropped 5 bases and J dropped 2; count of bases not matched to a gene: 8. The CDR3 bases are TGCGCCAGCAGTACTGGAGGACTAGCGGAACAAGAGACCCAGTACTTC. The encoded protein is CASSTGGLAEQETQYF.

The chain recombines TRBV2 with TRBJ2-3; tentative D call: TRBD1 (6 bases). V was clipped by 3 bases and J by 4 bases, with 14 bases between them. The germline CDR1 and CDR2 sequences are SNHLY and FYNNEI. The CDR3 sequence is 15 residues long. DNA for the CDR3: TGTGCCAGCAGTGAGGCAGGGGCAAAGGCAGATACGCAGTATTTT. It yields the protein CASSEAGAKADTQYF. The whole variable domain, filled in from reference TRBV2 and TRBJ2-3, reads EPEVTQTPSHQVTQMGQEVILRCVPISNHLYFYWYRQILGQKVEFLVSFYNNEISEKSEIFDDQFSVERPDGSNFTLKIRSTKLEDSAMYFCASSEAGAKADTQYFGPGTRLTVL.

With respect to this clone: In the same sample, other DNA sequences code for this CDR3. The genes are TRBV19 and TRBJ1-1, with a weak D call TRBD1 (5 bases). Deletions cut 6 bases from V and 0 bases from J, with 5 bases between. The CDR3 spans 12 residues. In germline, CDR1 is LNHDA, CDR2 SQIVND (reference sequence). CDR3 protein: CASSRVNTEAFF. For the CDR3, the DNA is TGTGCCAGTAGCAGGGTGAACACTGAAGCTTTCTTT. The full variable domain, with the rest looked up from reference TRBV19 and TRBJ1-1, is DGGITQSPKYLFRKEGQNVTLSCEQNLNHDAMYWYRQDPGQGLRLIYYSQIVNDFQKGDIAEGYSVSREKKESFPLTVTSAQKNPTAFYLCASSRVNTEAFFGQGTRLTVV.

This clone occurred a few times. The chain recombines TRBV6-5 with TRBJ1-6, with no clear D. The V and J ends lost 6 bases and 7 bases respectively, with 13 bases between them. The CDR3 is 14 residues long. From germline, CDR1 is MNHEY and CDR2 SVGAGI. CDR3 residues: CASRLGRLNSPLHF. CDR3 sequence (DNA): TGTGCCAGCAGACTCGGACGGTTAAATTCACCCCTCCACTTT.

The chain links TRBV5-4 to TRBJ1-2; a weak D match, TRBD1 (6 bases). Germline CDR1 reads SGHNT; CDR2 reads YYREEE (reference sequence). The CDR3 consists of 13 residues. Trimming left V 0 bases short and J 4 bases short, with 7 bases between. CDR3 protein: CASSLGDTYGYTF. The DNA of the CDR3 is TGTGCCAGCAGCTTGGGGGACACCTATGGCTACACCTTC.

The chain couples TRBV5-1 to TRBJ1-6; D uncertain. The V and J ends lost 1 base and 10 bases respectively, with 12 bases between them. Germline loops: CDR1 SGHRS, CDR2 YFSETQ. The CDR3 totals 14 residues. CDR3 protein: CASSLWAGGSPLHF. The CDR3 coding sequence is TGCGCCAGCAGCTTGTGGGCCGGTGGATCACCCCTCCACTTT.

The chain carries TRBV28 and TRBJ2-7, with TRBD1 matching 11 bases. The CDR3 is 15 residues long. In germline, CDR1 is MDHEN, CDR2 SYDVKM. With V trimmed by 2 bases and J by 3 bases, 3 bases remained unmatched. The CDR3 bases are TGTGCCAGCAGTTTAAGGGACAGGGGGATCTACGAGCAGTACTTC. Its protein product is CASSLRDRGIYEQYF.

The chain couples TRBV14 to TRBJ2-7; TRBD2 is a possible D gene (5 bases). V was trimmed by 6 bases and J by 0 bases, leaving 9 bases between them. Germline V lookup: CDR1 SGHDN, CDR2 FVKESK. The CDR3 runs to 13 residues. CDR3 region: CASSTRVSYEQYF. The CDR3 bases are TGTGCCAGCAGTACTAGGGTCTCCTACGAGCAGTACTTC.

V is TRBV30 and J is TRBJ1-1, with TRBD1 as a possible D gene (5 bases). CDR1 GTSNPN and CDR2 SVGIG come from the germline V gene (reference sequence). This CDR3 is 11 amino acids long. The V end was cut by 1 base, the J end by 12 bases, with 12 bases between. The CDR3 region is CAWSASAGTFF. The CDR3 nucleotides are TGTGCCTGGAGTGCGTCGGCAGGGACTTTCTTT.